The next 10 T cell receptor beta chains were all read from a single sample in a study of T-cell reconstitution after alpha-beta-depleted transplantation in children. The library targeted TCRbeta and was prepared with unique molecular identifiers. TCRdb reprocessed the PCR reads with MiXCR, giving one entry per CDR3 protein. The sample consists of about 610,000 distinct CDR3 sequences, roughly a tenth of them appearing once. The source was PBMCs from the stem cell graft donor, collected from the stem cell graft. The origin of the receptors is a human donor who donated a stem cell graft to a child with acute myeloid leukemia.

The chain joins TRBV7-3 to TRBJ2-1; D may correspond to TRBD1 or TRBD2 (5 bases each). CDR1 is SGHTA and CDR2 is FQGTGA in the germline V gene. Trimming left V 1 base short and J 10 bases short, with 11 bases between. CDR3 length equals 13 residues. CDR3 loop: CASSLMGTGEQFF. In DNA, the CDR3 is TGTGCCAGCAGCTTAATGGGGACCGGGGAGCAGTTCTTC.

CDR3 sequence: CSVKRVDSGEQYF. DNA of the CDR3: TGCAGCGTTAAAAGGGTTGATTCTGGGGAGCAGTACTTC. The V call is TRBV29-1, the J call TRBJ2-7; no firm D call. The germline gives CDR1 SQVTM, CDR2 ANQGSEA. V was cut by 5 bases and J by 7 bases, with 18 bases left in between. This CDR3 region has 13 residues.

This clonotype was recorded many times. V and J are TRBV7-2 and TRBJ2-7; 11 positions match TRBD2. V was pared by 5 bases and J by 0 bases, with 6 bases of the junction left unmatched. This CDR3 contains 16 residues. Germline assignment: CDR1 SGHTA and CDR2 FQGNSA. Written as DNA, the CDR3 is TGTGCCAGCAGCAACGGACTAGCGGGCTTCTCCTACGAGCAGTACTTC. Its translation is CASSNGLAGFSYEQYF.

This chain connects TRBV4-3 to TRBJ1-3; a possible D gene is TRBD1 (5 bases). V lost 2 bases to trimming and J lost 2 bases, with 7 bases between them. This CDR3 is built from 14 residues. Looked up from germline, CDR1 is LGHNA and CDR2 is YSLEER. In DNA, the CDR3 is TGCGCCAGCAGCCAAAGGGGACCTGGAAACACCATATATTTT. Residues: CASSQRGPGNTIYF.

This clonotype was counted a few times. The V and J genes are TRBV10-3 and TRBJ1-3, with a weak D call TRBD1 (5 bases). This CDR3 spans 14 amino acids. Germline CDR1 reads ENHRY; CDR2 reads SYGVKD. The V gene lost 11 bases and the J gene lost 1 base, with 15 bases spanning the gap. Written as DNA, the CDR3 is TGTGCCTCTCTCGGAGGGGATTCTGGAAACACCATATATTTT. This gives the protein CASLGGDSGNTIYF.

This chain uses TRBV5-5 with TRBJ2-1, with D possibly being TRBD2 (5 bases). The CDR3 has 16 amino acids. Trimming removed 5 bases from V and 0 bases from J, with 15 bases in between. Germline CDR1 SGHKS, CDR2 YYEKEE (reference sequence). The CDR3 protein is CASRFSADLSYNEQFF. CDR3 coding DNA: TGTGCCAGCAGGTTTTCAGCGGACCTCTCCTACAATGAGCAGTTCTTC.

This clonotype was observed at least ten times. The chain carries TRBV29-1 and TRBJ1-2, with unresolved D. Trimming pared 3 bases from V and 7 bases from J, leaving 12 bases between. The CDR3 extends over 12 amino acids. CDR1 and CDR2 (germline): SQVTM, ANQGSEA. CDR3 in amino acids: CSVEKGFGGYTF. The CDR3 coding sequence is TGCAGCGTTGAGAAAGGGTTCGGTGGCTACACCTTC.

This clonotype was counted only a few times. This chain joins TRBV3-1 and TRBJ1-1; a possible D gene is TRBD1 (5 bases). This CDR3 spans 17 amino acids. Looked up from germline, CDR1 is LGHDT and CDR2 is YNNKEL (reference sequence). Trimming stripped 3 bases from V and 5 bases from J, with 22 bases between. The DNA for the CDR3 is TGTGCCAGCAGCCATCGTTCGGGGCGGATCGGTTCGACTGAAGCTTTCTTT. This codes for CASSHRSGRIGSTEAFF.

This CDR3 reads CASNRQAEGVNYGYTF. The CDR3 DNA reads as TGTGCCAGCAATCGCCAGGCAGAGGGAGTAAACTATGGCTACACCTTC. The chain employs TRBV2 and TRBJ1-2, with D unclear. Per the germline V gene, CDR1 is SNHLY and CDR2 is FYNNEI. Trimming pared 7 bases from V and 2 bases from J, leaving 20 bases between. This CDR3 is built from 16 residues. Full variable domain (remainder filled in from reference TRBV2 and TRBJ1-2): EPEVTQTPSHQVTQMGQEVILRCVPISNHLYFYWYRQILGQKVEFLVSFYNNEISEKSEIFDDQFSVERPDGSNFTLKIRSTKLEDSAMYFCASNRQAEGVNYGYTFGSGTRLTVV.

This clonotype was seen more than once but under ten times. The chain employs TRBV5-1 and TRBJ1-4; D unclear. Germline-derived CDR1 and CDR2 are SGHRS and YFSETQ. Between the trimmed V and J ends, which lost 0 bases and 0 bases, there was a span of 6 bases. There are 15 residues in the CDR3. The CDR3 is CASSLEAATNEKLFF. The CDR3 DNA follows: TGCGCCAGCAGCTTGGAGGCAGCAACTAATGAAAAACTGTTTTTT.